This entry features one T cell receptor (beta chain) sequence. The antigen is undetermined. V lost 3 bases and J lost 5; bases outside the gene matches: 12. The CDR3 is made up of 16 amino acids. Germline CDR1 is SGDLS and CDR2 is YYNGEE. Produced via immunoSEQ multiplex PCR; TCRdb's table is partial and in-frame only. This table holds about 240,000 clones, about 90% found once. The source of the sample is a study of cytomegalovirus exposure and HLA in healthy donors. Study-wide findings and caveats: Cytomegalovirus status, reportedly, was diagnosed with high specificity and sensitivity by the classifier.

From the approximately 120-subject validation cohort, which was separate from the approximately 720-subject first cohort, the donors were drawn. The sample comprised PBMCs. The genes are TRBV9 and TRBJ1-2; TRBD1 matches 8 bases. This clonotype was obtained from a woman aged 25-40 years in good health and CMV-seropositive. DNA for the CDR3: TGTGCCAGCAGCGGCAACAGGGGGGAAGCCTCTTATGGCTACACCTTC. Translated, it gives CASSGNRGEASYGYTF.